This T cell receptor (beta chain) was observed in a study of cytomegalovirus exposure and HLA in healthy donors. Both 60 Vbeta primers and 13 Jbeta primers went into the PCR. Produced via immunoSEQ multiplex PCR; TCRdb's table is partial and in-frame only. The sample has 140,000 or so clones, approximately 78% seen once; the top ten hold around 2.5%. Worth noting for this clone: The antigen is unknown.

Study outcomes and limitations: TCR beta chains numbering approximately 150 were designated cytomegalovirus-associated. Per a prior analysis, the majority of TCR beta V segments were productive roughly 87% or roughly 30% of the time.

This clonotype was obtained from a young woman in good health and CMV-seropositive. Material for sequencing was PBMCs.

The CDR3 here is CASSPTYNEQFF. CDR3 sequence (DNA): TGTGCCAGTAGCCCAACCTACAATGAGCAGTTCTTC. The chain joins TRBV19 to TRBJ2-1; D not certain. Germline loops: CDR1 LNHDA, CDR2 SQIVND (reference sequence). V lost 6 bases and J 2 bases, leaving 5 bases between the germline ends. The CDR3 loop spans 12 amino acids. Variable domain in full (rest from reference TRBV19 and TRBJ2-1): DGGITQSPKYLFRKEGQNVTLSCEQNLNHDAMYWYRQDPGQGLRLIYYSQIVNDFQKGDIAEGYSVSREKKESFPLTVTSAQKNPTAFYLCASSPTYNEQFFGPGTRLTVL.